This T cell receptor beta chain was identified in a study of T cell changes during pregnancy in multiple sclerosis. This clone has only a few counts. This CDR3 is 15 amino acids long. V lost 1 base to trimming and J lost 5 bases; unmatched junction nucleotides: 6. Germline-derived CDR1 and CDR2 are SNHLY and FYNNEI. This table comes from immunoSEQ multiplex PCR, and its TCRdb copy is limited to in-frame clones, with some not included. The sample yields 39,000 or so clones, about 91% seen once. The receptor comes from a female donor with multiple sclerosis, enrolled in a pregnancy study. Material: CD8+ T cells from peripheral blood mononuclear cells, obtained after pregnancy. The chain has TRBV2 and TRBJ2-3; TRBD1 matches 7 bases. CDR3 amino acids: CASSEDTGERDTQYF. The CDR3 DNA follows: TGTGCCAGCAGTGAAGATACAGGGGAAAGAGATACGCAGTATTTT.